A selection of T cell receptor beta chains follows, all from one sample in a study of T-cell memory formation after mild COVID-19. TCRdb re-derived calls from the 5' RACE reads in MiXCR, one entry per CDR3 protein. The repertoire includes hundreds of thousands of distinct CDR3 sequences, 25% to 30% of them detected once, and approximately 15% sits in the top ten. The source material was PBMCs or a T cell subset sorted from them (not recorded which). The receptors here all came from an adult woman who had mild COVID-19 (a few samples of this study predate the infection). Cell type and time point are not known. CDR3s include the opening cysteine and the closing phenylalanine or tryptophan. A D gene is named only where the DNA matches it firmly. Clone size, where shown, is once, few, many, or a class for clones that have expanded.

TRBJ2-3	.	TRBV6-5	few	CASSYSPGDHGDTQYF	TGTGCCAGCAGTTACTCTCCGGGAGATCATGGAGATACGCAGTATTTT
TRBJ1-1	TRBD1	TRBV12-3/TRBV12-4	few	CASSPGTGLMSTEAFF	TGTGCCAGCAGTCCGGGGACAGGGTTAATGAGCACTGAAGCTTTCTTT
TRBJ2-3	TRBD2	TRBV4-1	.	CASSQFSGGEDTQYF	TGCGCCAGCAGCCAGTTTAGCGGGGGAGAGGATACGCAGTATTTT
TRBJ1-1	.	TRBV5-6	few	CASSNWGPGNTEAFF	TGTGCCAGCAGCAACTGGGGGCCTGGGAACACTGAAGCTTTCTTT
TRBJ1-1	.	TRBV12-3/TRBV12-4	.	CASSQPGTVPFF	TGTGCCAGCAGTCAACCAGGGACCGTCCCTTTCTTT
TRBJ2-1	TRBD2	TRBV29-1	.	CSVESTSGRFF	TGCAGCGTTGAGTCAACTAGCGGGAGGTTCTTC
TRBJ2-7	.	TRBV7-3	few	CASSLTWGKNYEQYF	TGTGCCAGCAGCTTAACTTGGGGGAAAAACTACGAGCAGTACTTC
TRBJ1-1	.	TRBV6-5	many	CASSYSTGNTEAFF	TGTGCCAGCAGTTACTCGACAGGAAACACTGAAGCTTTCTTT
TRBJ2-5	TRBD1	TRBV6-2/TRBV6-3	.	CASSSGQGRTQYF	TGTGCCAGCAGTTCCGGACAGGGCAGGACCCAGTACTTC
TRBJ1-4	.	TRBV11-2	.	CASSPRGVATNEKLFF	TGTGCCAGCAGCCCCCGGGGAGTTGCAACTAATGAAAAACTGTTTTTT
TRBJ2-5	.	TRBV5-4	.	CASSPAYF	TGTGCCAGCAGTCCCGCCTACTTC
TRBJ2-6	.	TRBV10-3	.	CAISGRGFGLSGANVLTF	TGTGCCATCAGTGGGCGGGGATTTGGCCTCTCTGGGGCCAACGTCCTGACTTTC
TRBJ1-2	.	TRBV12-3/TRBV12-4	few	CASSLEVDGYTF	TGTGCCAGCAGTTTGGAGGTGGATGGCTACACCTTC
TRBJ1-6	.	TRBV12-3/TRBV12-4	.	CASSSTRFSPLHF	TGTGCCAGCAGCTCAACTCGGTTCTCACCCCTCCACTTT
TRBJ2-3	.	TRBV12-3/TRBV12-4	many	CASSRRQITDTQYF	TGTGCCAGCAGTCGTCGTCAAATCACAGATACGCAGTATTTT
TRBJ2-7	.	TRBV15	.	CATSRVRGRAYEQYF	TGTGCCACCAGCAGAGTGAGGGGAAGGGCCTACGAGCAGTACTTC
TRBJ1-5	TRBD1	TRBV12-3/TRBV12-4	.	CASSPRTGGNQPQHF	TGTGCCAGCAGTCCTCGGACAGGGGGCAATCAGCCCCAGCATTTT
TRBJ2-4	.	TRBV7-9	few	CASSRDGGDIQYF	TGTGCCAGCAGCCGGGACGGTGGGGACATTCAGTACTTC
TRBJ1-2	.	TRBV29-1	.	CSVPIATANYGYTF	TGCAGCGTTCCCATTGCGACGGCTAACTATGGCTACACCTTC
TRBJ2-7	.	TRBV7-9	.	CASSSIPKGYEQYF	TGTGCCAGCAGCTCGATCCCCAAGGGCTACGAGCAGTACTTC
TRBJ2-6	.	TRBV27	once	CASSFQSPLSSGANVLTF	TGTGCCAGCAGTTTTCAATCGCCTCTCAGCTCTGGGGCCAACGTCCTGACTTTC
TRBJ2-5	TRBD1	TRBV18	few	CASSPLGQEQETQYF	TGTGCCAGCTCACCACTTGGACAGGAACAAGAGACCCAGTACTTC
TRBJ2-7	TRBD2	TRBV27	few	CASSFSGRGGYEQYF	TGTGCCAGCAGCTTTAGCGGGAGAGGGGGCTACGAGCAGTACTTC
TRBJ2-7	.	TRBV4-2	.	CASSQGTAAAYEQYF	TGTGCCAGCAGCCAAGGGACAGCCGCGGCCTACGAGCAGTACTTC
TRBJ1-6	.	TRBV4-1	.	CASSQDHRQSSYNSPLHF	TGCGCCAGCAGCCAAGATCATCGGCAGAGCTCTTATAATTCACCCCTCCACTTT
TRBJ1-3	TRBD1	TRBV12-3/TRBV12-4	.	CASSSTGGGNTIYF	TGTGCCAGCAGCTCGACAGGGGGGGGAAACACCATATATTTT
TRBJ1-2	TRBD1	TRBV11-2	.	CASSLVTGGNGYTF	TGTGCCAGCAGCTTAGTTACAGGGGGCAATGGCTACACCTTC
TRBJ1-3	.	TRBV5-1	.	CASSLVARSSGNTIYF	TGCGCCAGCAGCTTGGTGGCCAGGTCCTCTGGAAACACCATATATTTT
TRBJ2-1	.	TRBV9	.	CASSVDGGAGNEQFF	TGTGCCAGCAGCGTAGATGGGGGGGCTGGAAATGAGCAGTTCTTC
TRBJ2-7	.	TRBV6-2/TRBV6-3	.	CASSGLDIEQYF	TGTGCCAGCAGTGGGCTAGATATCGAGCAGTACTTC
TRBJ2-2	.	TRBV7-6	few	CASSSGLPKNTGELFF	TGTGCCAGCAGCTCGGGACTCCCGAAAAACACCGGGGAGCTGTTTTTT
TRBJ2-3	TRBD2	TRBV18	many	CASSSRPGGYSTDTQYF	TGTGCCAGCTCATCCAGACCCGGGGGGTATAGCACAGATACGCAGTATTTT
TRBJ2-6	.	TRBV7-8	.	CASSSWGASGANVLTF	TGTGCCAGCAGCTCCTGGGGGGCGTCTGGGGCCAACGTCCTGACTTTC
TRBJ1-1	TRBD1	TRBV9	.	CASSGQGSNTEAFF	TGTGCCAGCAGCGGACAGGGCTCGAACACTGAAGCTTTCTTT
TRBJ1-2	.	TRBV27	.	CASSPWIRSGYTF	TGTGCCAGCAGTCCGTGGATCCGTTCCGGCTACACCTTC
TRBJ1-2	.	TRBV5-1	few	CASSYPRGDYGYTF	TGCGCCAGCAGCTACCCCAGGGGTGACTATGGCTACACCTTC
TRBJ2-1	TRBD1	TRBV6-5	.	CASSYWSRGRRNEQFF	TGTGCCAGCAGTTACTGGAGCAGGGGGCGCAGGAATGAGCAGTTCTTC
TRBJ1-4	.	TRBV12-3/TRBV12-4	.	CASSLREKLFF	TGTGCCAGCAGTTTGCGTGAAAAACTGTTTTTT
TRBJ2-7	TRBD1	TRBV6-5	.	CASSSPDRGKYEQYF	TGTGCCAGCAGTTCCCCAGACAGGGGGAAGTACGAGCAGTACTTC
TRBJ1-5	.	TRBV12-3/TRBV12-4	.	CASSLREGQPQHF	TGTGCCAGCAGCCTCAGGGAGGGGCAGCCCCAGCATTTT
TRBJ2-5	.	TRBV18	many	CASSPRDRETQYF	TGTGCCAGCTCACCCCGGGACCGGGAGACCCAGTACTTC
TRBJ1-3	TRBD1	TRBV7-9	.	CASSLGTRDRAGNTIYF	TGTGCCAGCAGCTTAGGGACCCGGGACAGGGCCGGAAACACCATATATTTT
TRBJ2-3	.	TRBV4-1	once	CASSQELFRVGRPDTQYF	TGCGCCAGCAGCCAAGAGTTATTTAGGGTTGGACGACCAGATACGCAGTATTTT
TRBJ1-6	.	TRBV7-9	.	CASSLRGDRNSPLHF	TGTGCCAGCAGCTTAAGGGGGGACCGAAATTCACCCCTCCACTTT
TRBJ2-1	TRBD1	TRBV6-1	few	CASSTGTASSNEQFF	TGTGCCAGCAGTACCGGGACAGCTTCCTCCAATGAGCAGTTCTTC
TRBJ2-7	.	TRBV3-1	once	CASSQLPGHEQYF	TGTGCCAGCAGCCAACTACCGGGCCACGAGCAGTACTTC
TRBJ1-1	TRBD1	TRBV24-1	few	CATRRGLNTEAFF	TGTGCCACCAGGAGGGGGCTGAACACTGAAGCTTTCTTT
TRBJ2-1	.	TRBV20-1	.	CSASRPTLYNEQFF	TGCAGTGCTTCCCGCCCGACACTCTACAATGAGCAGTTCTTC
TRBJ2-3	.	TRBV5-1	.	CASSFGGAPDTQYF	TGCGCCAGCAGCTTTGGGGGGGCCCCAGATACGCAGTATTTT
TRBJ2-7	TRBD1	TRBV4-1	few	CASSVSRTGSYEQYF	TGCGCCAGCAGCGTTTCCAGGACAGGGTCGTACGAGCAGTACTTC
TRBJ2-2	TRBD1	TRBV5-6	few	CASSYTGVSTGELFF	TGTGCCAGCAGCTACACAGGGGTGAGCACCGGGGAGCTGTTTTTT